This record looks at one T cell receptor beta chain sequence and its context. TCR alpha and TCR beta cDNA libraries with sample barcodes and UMIs came from 5'RACE using constant-segment primers. TCRdb re-analysed the 5' RACE reads in MiXCR, keeping a single row per CDR3 protein. The table has roughly 250,000 distinct CDR3 sequences, roughly 15% seen once. Germline loops: CDR1 MNHEY, CDR2 SVGAGI. This CDR3 contains 14 residues. J gave up 4 bases and V 6 bases, and 7 bases lay outside the gene matches. The data stem from a study of T-cell memory formation after mild COVID-19. On the study more broadly: Largely donor-specific sequence clusters came from a couple of donors.

This chain links TRBV6-5 with TRBJ2-5, with 8 bases matching TRBD2. The material sequenced was PBMCs or a T cell subset sorted from them (not recorded which). The source of this sequence is a man younger than 30 who had mild COVID-19 (a few samples of this study predate the infection). Cell type and time point are not known. The CDR3, as DNA: TGTGCCAGCAGAGAGGGACTAGGTGCAGAGACCCAGTACTTC. Its translation: CASREGLGAETQYF.